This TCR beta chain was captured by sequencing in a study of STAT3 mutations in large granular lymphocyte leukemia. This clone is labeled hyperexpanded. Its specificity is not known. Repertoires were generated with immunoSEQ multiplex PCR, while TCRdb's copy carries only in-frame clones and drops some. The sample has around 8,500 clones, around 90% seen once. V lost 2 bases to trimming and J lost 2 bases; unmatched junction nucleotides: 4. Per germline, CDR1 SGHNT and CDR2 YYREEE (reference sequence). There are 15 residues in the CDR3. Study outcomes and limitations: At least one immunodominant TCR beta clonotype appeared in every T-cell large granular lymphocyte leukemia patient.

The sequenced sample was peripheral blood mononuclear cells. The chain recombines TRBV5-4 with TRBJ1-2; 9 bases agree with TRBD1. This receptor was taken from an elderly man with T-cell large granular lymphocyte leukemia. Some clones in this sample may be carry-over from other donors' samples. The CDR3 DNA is TGTGCCAGCAGCTTCCGGGGACAGGGAAACTATGGCTACACCTTC. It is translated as CASSFRGQGNYGYTF.